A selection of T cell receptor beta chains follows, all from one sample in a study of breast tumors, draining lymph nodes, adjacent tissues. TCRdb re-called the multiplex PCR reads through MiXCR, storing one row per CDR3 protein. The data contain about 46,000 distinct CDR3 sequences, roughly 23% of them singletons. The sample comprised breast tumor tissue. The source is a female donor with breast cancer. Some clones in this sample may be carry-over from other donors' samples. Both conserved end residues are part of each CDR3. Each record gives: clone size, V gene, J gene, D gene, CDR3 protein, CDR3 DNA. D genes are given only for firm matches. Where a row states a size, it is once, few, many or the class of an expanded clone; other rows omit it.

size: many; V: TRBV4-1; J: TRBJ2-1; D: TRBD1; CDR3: CASSQGDRGNEQFF; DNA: TGCGCCAGCAGCCAAGGGGACAGGGGAAATGAGCAGTTCTTC
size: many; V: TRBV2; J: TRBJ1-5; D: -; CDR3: CASSEGGVQPQHF; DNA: TGTGCCAGCTCCGAAGGGGGGGTTCAGCCCCAGCATTTT
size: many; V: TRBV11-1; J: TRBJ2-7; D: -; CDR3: CASSFSSYEQYF; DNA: TGTGCCAGCAGCTTTAGCTCCTACGAGCAGTACTTC
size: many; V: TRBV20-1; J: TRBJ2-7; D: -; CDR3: CSAIKPQGSEQYF; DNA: TGCAGTGCTATAAAGCCACAGGGATCCGAGCAGTACTTC
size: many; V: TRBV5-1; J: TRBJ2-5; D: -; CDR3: CASSPRTAPETQYF; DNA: TGCGCCAGCAGCCCGAGGACAGCGCCCGAGACCCAGTACTTC
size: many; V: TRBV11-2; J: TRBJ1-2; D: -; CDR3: CASSLDPAALYGYTF; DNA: TGTGCCAGCAGCTTAGATCCGGCAGCCCTCTATGGCTACACCTTC
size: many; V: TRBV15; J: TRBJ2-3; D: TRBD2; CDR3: CATRVAGEADTQYF; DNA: TGTGCCACCAGAGTAGCGGGAGAGGCAGATACGCAGTATTTT
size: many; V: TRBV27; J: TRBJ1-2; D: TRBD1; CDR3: CASSQTGTGSGGYTF; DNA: TGTGCCAGCAGTCAGACCGGGACAGGGAGTGGCGGCTACACCTTC
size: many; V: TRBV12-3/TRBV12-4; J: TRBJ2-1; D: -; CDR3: CASRGAGAEQFF; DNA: TGTGCCAGCAGGGGCGCGGGGGCTGAGCAGTTCTTC
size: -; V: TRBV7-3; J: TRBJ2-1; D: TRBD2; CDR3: CASSPKSLAGLNGQFF; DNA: TGTGCCAGCAGCCCGAAGTCCCTAGCGGGACTTAATGGGCAGTTCTTC
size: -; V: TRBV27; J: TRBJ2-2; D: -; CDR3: CASSLEGAGELFF; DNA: TGTGCCAGCAGTTTGGAGGGGGCCGGGGAGCTGTTTTTT
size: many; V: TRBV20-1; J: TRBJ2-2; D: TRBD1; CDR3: CSANRGETGELFF; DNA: TGCAGTGCTAACAGGGGGGAGACCGGGGAGCTGTTTTTT
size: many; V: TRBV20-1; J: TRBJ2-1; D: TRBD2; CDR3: CSASSAGGRGEQFF; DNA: TGCAGTGCTAGTTCGGCGGGGGGGCGGGGTGAGCAGTTCTTC
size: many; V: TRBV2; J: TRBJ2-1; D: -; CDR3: CASGEGRGGYEQFF; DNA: TGTGCCAGCGGGGAGGGCAGGGGGGGGTATGAGCAGTTCTTC
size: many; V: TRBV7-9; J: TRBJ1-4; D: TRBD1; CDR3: CASSLAGQDEKLFF; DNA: TGTGCCAGCAGCTTAGCGGGACAGGACGAAAAACTGTTTTTT
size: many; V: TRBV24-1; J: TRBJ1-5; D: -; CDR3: CATSDPRGLGPQHF; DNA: TGTGCCACCAGTGACCCCCGGGGGCTAGGGCCCCAGCATTTT
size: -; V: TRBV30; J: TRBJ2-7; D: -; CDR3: CAWSSVYCEQYF; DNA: TGTGCCTGGAGTTCGGTCTACTGCGAGCAGTACTTC
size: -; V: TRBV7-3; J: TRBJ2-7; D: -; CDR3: CASSLQRGYEQYF; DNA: TGTGCCAGCAGCTTACAAAGGGGCTACGAGCAGTACTTC
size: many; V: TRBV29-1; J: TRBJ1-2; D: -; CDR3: CSVVQPPGSSGYTF; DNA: TGCAGCGTCGTACAACCTCCCGGCAGTAGTGGCTACACCTTC
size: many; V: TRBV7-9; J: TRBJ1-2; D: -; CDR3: CASSLRGSEAYTF; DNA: TGTGCCAGCAGCTTACGGGGAAGCGAAGCCTACACCTTC
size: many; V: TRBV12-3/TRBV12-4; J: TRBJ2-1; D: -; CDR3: CASSFMVQVPYNEQFF; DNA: TGTGCCAGCAGTTTCATGGTACAGGTTCCCTACAATGAGCAGTTCTTC
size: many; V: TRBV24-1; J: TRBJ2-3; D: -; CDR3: CATSERAVGVDTQYF; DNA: TGTGCCACCAGTGAGAGAGCGGTCGGGGTGGATACGCAGTATTTT
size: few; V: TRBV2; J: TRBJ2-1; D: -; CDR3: CASSRTEAENEQFF; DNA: TGTGCCAGCAGTCGGACGGAAGCAGAGAATGAGCAGTTCTTC
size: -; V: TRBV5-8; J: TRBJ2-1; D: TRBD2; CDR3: CASSLEGLANRYEQFF; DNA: TGTGCCAGCAGCTTGGAGGGACTAGCGAACAGATATGAGCAGTTCTTC
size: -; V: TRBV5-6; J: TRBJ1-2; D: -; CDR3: CASSLGRRSTF; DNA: TGTGCCAGCAGCTTGGGGAGGAGATCTACGTTC
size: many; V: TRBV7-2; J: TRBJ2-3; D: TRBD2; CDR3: CASSLRGLAGRDTQYF; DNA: TGTGCCAGCAGCTTAAGAGGACTAGCGGGGAGAGATACGCAGTATTTT
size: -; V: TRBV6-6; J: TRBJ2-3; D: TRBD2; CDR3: CASSSRLAGQTDTQYF; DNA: TGTGCCAGCAGCTCCCGACTAGCGGGACAAACAGATACGCAGTATTTT
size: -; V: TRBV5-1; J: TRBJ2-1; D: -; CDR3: CASSSLGQGSNEQFF; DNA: TGCGCCAGCAGTTCGTTAGGGCAGGGCAGCAATGAGCAGTTCTTC